The rows below give T cell receptor beta chains drawn from one sample of a study of cytomegalovirus exposure and HLA in healthy donors. This table comes from immunoSEQ multiplex PCR, and its TCRdb copy is limited to in-frame clones, with some not included. This sample has about 170,000 clones, with roughly nine tenths found just once. The sample comprised PBMCs. These receptors originate from a woman in her twenties or thirties in good health and CMV-seronegative. Both conserved end residues are part of each CDR3. A D gene is named only where the DNA matches it firmly. Rows may omit the clone size; those that give it use once, few, many or a size class.

j_gene,d_gene,abundance,v_gene,CDR3aa,CDR3nt
TRBJ2-7,TRBD1,once,TRBV29-1,CSVESGTGAYEQYF,TGCAGCGTTGAATCCGGGACAGGGGCCTACGAGCAGTACTTC
TRBJ2-5,NA,NA,TRBV30,CAWSVLGGHQETQYF,TGTGCCTGGAGTGTACTTGGGGGGCACCAAGAGACCCAGTACTTC
TRBJ2-7,TRBD2,NA,TRBV5-4,CASSPKAGSTLEQYF,TGTGCCAGCAGCCCGAAAGCGGGGAGTACACTCGAGCAGTACTTC
TRBJ1-5,NA,NA,TRBV10-3,CAISDLNSSNQPQHF,TGTGCCATCAGTGATCTCAACAGTAGCAATCAGCCCCAGCATTTT
TRBJ2-5,NA,NA,TRBV7-9,CASSPGVGETQYF,TGTGCCAGCAGCCCCGGAGTCGGGGAGACCCAGTACTTC
TRBJ1-4,NA,few,TRBV7-9,CASSLRVGGWSATNEKLFF,TGTGCCAGCAGCTTAAGGGTGGGTGGGTGGTCCGCCACTAATGAAAAACTGTTTTTT
TRBJ2-7,NA,NA,TRBV5-5,CASSFNLDEQYF,TGTGCCAGCAGCTTTAACCTGGACGAGCAGTACTTC
TRBJ2-3,NA,NA,TRBV4-3,CASSQGASGTDTQYF,TGCGCCAGCAGCCAAGGTGCTAGCGGCACAGATACGCAGTATTTT
TRBJ2-7,TRBD1,NA,TRBV7-2,CASSLGQGLTYEQYF,TGTGCCAGCAGCTTGGGACAGGGGTTAACCTACGAGCAGTACTTC
TRBJ1-4,TRBD1,NA,TRBV2,CASSWTGTNEKLFF,TGTGCCAGCAGTTGGACAGGGACTAATGAAAAACTGTTTTTT
TRBJ2-7,NA,NA,TRBV13,CASSRSGLHEQYF,TGTGCCAGCAGCCGTTCCGGGCTTCACGAGCAGTACTTC
TRBJ2-7,TRBD1,NA,TRBV9,CASSAGTDSYEQYF,TGTGCCAGCAGCGCCGGGACAGATTCCTACGAGCAGTACTTC
TRBJ2-7,NA,NA,TRBV4-3,CASSQDLAYEQYF,TGCGCCAGCAGCCAAGATCTAGCCTACGAGCAGTACTTC
TRBJ2-3,TRBD2,NA,TRBV27,CASSLVGGRRTDTQYF,TGTGCCAGCAGTTTGGTTGGCGGGAGGCGCACAGATACGCAGTATTTT
TRBJ1-1,NA,NA,TRBV21-1,CATPPSTDNTEAFF,TGTGCCACCCCCCCGTCCACAGACAACACTGAAGCTTTCTTT
TRBJ2-5,NA,NA,TRBV5-6,CASSLGAPVGETQYF,TGTGCCAGCAGCCTCGGAGCTCCGGTGGGGGAGACCCAGTACTTC
TRBJ2-7,TRBD1,NA,TRBV4-3,CASSQDRGTGEYEQYF,TGCGCCAGCAGCCAAGATCGCGGGACAGGGGAGTACGAGCAGTACTTC
TRBJ2-7,NA,NA,TRBV5-1,CASRPRTDALYEQYF,TGCGCCAGCAGACCCCGGACGGACGCCCTCTACGAGCAGTACTTC
TRBJ1-3,NA,NA,TRBV9,CASSPTAGNTIYF,TGTGCCAGCAGCCCTACAGCAGGAAACACCATATATTTT
TRBJ1-2,NA,NA,TRBV11-2,CASTQLPDIGGGYTF,TGTGCCAGCACCCAACTACCCGACATCGGTGGTGGCTACACCTTC
TRBJ2-7,TRBD2,NA,TRBV9,CASSVGAASGMYEQYF,TGTGCCAGCAGCGTAGGGGCAGCAAGCGGGATGTACGAGCAGTACTTC
TRBJ1-1,NA,few,TRBV30,CAFGRGITEAFF,TGTGCCTTTGGAAGGGGGATCACTGAAGCTTTCTTT
TRBJ2-7,NA,once,TRBV30,CAFSTGSSYEQYF,TGTGCCTTTTCCACGGGCAGCTCCTACGAGCAGTACTTC
TRBJ2-2,NA,once,TRBV2,CASLGRRNTGELFF,TGTGCCAGCCTGGGGAGGAGGAACACCGGGGAGCTGTTTTTT
TRBJ2-1,TRBD1,medium-sized,TRBV4-2,CASSQDPQGGHNEQFF,TGTGCCAGCAGCCAAGATCCCCAAGGGGGCCACAATGAGCAGTTCTTC
TRBJ1-5,NA,few,TRBV15,CATSRDLRGGQPQHF,TGTGCCACCAGCAGAGATCTTCGCGGCGGGCAGCCCCAGCATTTT
TRBJ2-5,TRBD1,NA,TRBV5-1,CASSLAVTGDETQYF,TGCGCCAGCAGCTTGGCGGTAACAGGGGACGAGACCCAGTACTTC
TRBJ2-7,TRBD2,NA,TRBV20-1,CSGFVAGEQYF,TGCAGTGGCTTCGTAGCGGGAGAGCAGTACTTC
TRBJ2-1,TRBD2,NA,TRBV15,CATSRSLLAGDNEQFF,TGTGCCACCAGCAGGTCCCTTTTAGCGGGAGACAATGAGCAGTTCTTC
TRBJ2-2,NA,NA,TRBV9,CASSAVATHITGELFF,TGTGCCAGCAGCGCCGTAGCGACTCACATCACCGGGGAGCTGTTTTTT
TRBJ2-1,TRBD2,NA,TRBV7-9,CASSFWTSGRQDEQFF,TGTGCCAGCAGCTTTTGGACTAGCGGGAGACAGGACGAGCAGTTCTTC
TRBJ2-7,TRBD1,NA,TRBV9,CASSPGTGGTYEQYF,TGTGCCAGCAGCCCAGGGACAGGAGGAACCTACGAGCAGTACTTC
TRBJ2-7,TRBD2,NA,TRBV27,CASRLRTSLYEQYF,TGTGCCAGCAGACTCAGGACTAGCTTGTACGAGCAGTACTTC
TRBJ1-2,NA,few,TRBV19,CASSTFIRGRYGYTF,TGTGCCAGTAGTACGTTCATCCGGGGGCGGTATGGCTACACCTTC
TRBJ1-2,NA,NA,TRBV5-1,CASSESHGAYGYTF,TGCGCCAGCAGCGAATCACATGGGGCCTATGGCTACACCTTC
TRBJ2-7,TRBD1,NA,TRBV28,CASSWRDRGYEQYF,TGTGCCAGCAGTTGGAGGGACAGGGGTTACGAGCAGTACTTC
TRBJ1-3,NA,NA,TRBV6-6,CASSYSFGNTIYF,TGTGCCAGCAGTTACTCGTTTGGAAACACCATATATTTT
TRBJ1-4,NA,once,TRBV13,CASSLRRKGSEGEKLFF,TGTGCCAGCAGCTTACGGCGTAAGGGATCGGAAGGGGAAAAACTGTTTTTT
TRBJ1-1,TRBD1,few,TRBV15,CATSRSGQTEAFF,TGTGCCACCAGCAGATCGGGACAGACTGAAGCTTTCTTT
TRBJ1-2,TRBD1,NA,TRBV9,CASERQGYGYTF,TGTGCCAGCGAACGACAGGGCTATGGCTACACCTTC
TRBJ1-1,NA,few,TRBV6-5,CASSYRAGTGTEAFF,TGTGCCAGCAGTTACCGGGCGGGGACGGGCACTGAAGCTTTCTTT
TRBJ1-5,NA,NA,TRBV21-1,CASSKGEDSDNQPQHF,TGTGCCAGCAGCAAAGGGGAGGACAGTGACAATCAGCCCCAGCATTTT
TRBJ1-1,NA,NA,TRBV14,CASSQNLNTEAFF,TGTGCCAGCAGTCAGAATTTAAACACTGAAGCTTTCTTT
TRBJ1-2,NA,once,TRBV5-1,CASSADSNNYGYTF,TGCGCCAGCAGCGCAGACTCAAATAACTATGGCTACACCTTC
TRBJ2-7,TRBD1,NA,TRBV7-2,CASTLPGQGSGEQYF,TGTGCCAGCACCCTACCGGGACAGGGGTCTGGCGAGCAGTACTTC
TRBJ1-2,NA,NA,TRBV6-5,CASSYTQGANYGYTF,TGTGCCAGCAGTTACACGCAAGGGGCTAACTATGGCTACACCTTC
TRBJ2-7,TRBD1,NA,TRBV27,CASSPSTGELSPYEQYF,TGTGCCAGCAGTCCATCTACAGGGGAACTGAGCCCCTACGAGCAGTACTTC
TRBJ2-2,TRBD2,NA,TRBV6-5,CASSYIAGVTGELFF,TGTGCCAGCAGTTACATAGCGGGAGTAACCGGGGAGCTGTTTTTT
TRBJ2-1,NA,NA,TRBV2,CASRGDFPGQFF,TGTGCCAGCAGGGGGGACTTTCCGGGGCAGTTCTTC